This T cell receptor beta chain was sequenced in a study of shared clonotypes between healthy human individuals. The assay was immunoSEQ multiplex PCR, and TCRdb's table has in-frame clones only and misses some. There are around 2.1 million clones in the sample; roughly 91% occur only once, and 1.5% to 2% lies in the top ten. CDR1 is MDHEN and CDR2 is SYDVKM in the germline V gene. V dropped 5 bases and J dropped 9 bases, with 8 bases sitting between them. The CDR3 has 11 residues. Study findings and constraints: Sharing across four donors was highest in naive CD4 (around 5%) and lowest in memory CD8 (around 0.4%).

Notes on this clone: Its antigen is currently unknown.

It was CD45RO-negative cells, positively selected for CCR7, that made up naive CD8 cells, with terminally differentiated effector memory CD45RA+ cells excluded. This chain uses TRBV28 with TRBJ1-5; D gene ambiguous. Input material: naive CD8+ T cells from PBMCs. This sequence was found in a man aged 18 to 29 in good health. Some clones in this sample may be carry-over from other donors' samples. CDR3 amino acids: CASSPSSPQHF. The CDR3 nucleotides read TGTGCCAGCAGTCCATCGTCGCCCCAGCATTTT.